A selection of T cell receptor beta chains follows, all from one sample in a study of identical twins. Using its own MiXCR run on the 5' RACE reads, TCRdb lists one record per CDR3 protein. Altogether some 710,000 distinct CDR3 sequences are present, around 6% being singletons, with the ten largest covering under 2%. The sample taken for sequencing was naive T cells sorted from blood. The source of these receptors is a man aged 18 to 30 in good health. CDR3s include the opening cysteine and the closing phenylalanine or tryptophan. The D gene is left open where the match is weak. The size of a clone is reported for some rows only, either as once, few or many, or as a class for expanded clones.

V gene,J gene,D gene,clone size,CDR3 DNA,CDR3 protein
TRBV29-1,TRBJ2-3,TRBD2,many,TGCAGCGTGAGAAAGCGGGAGGGTGGCACAGATACGCAGTATTTT,CSVRKREGGTDTQYF
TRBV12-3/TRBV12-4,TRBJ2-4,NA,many,TGTGCCAGCACCGACGACAGTTTAAAAAACATTCAGTACTTC,CASTDDSLKNIQYF
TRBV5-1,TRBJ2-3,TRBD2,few,TGCGCCAGCAGCTTGGATAGCGGGAGGGCCACAGATACGCAGTATTTT,CASSLDSGRATDTQYF
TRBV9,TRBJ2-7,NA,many,TGTGCCCGACTGGGGCGGGACTCCTACGAGCAGTACTTC,CARLGRDSYEQYF
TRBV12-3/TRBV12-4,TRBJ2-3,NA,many,TGTGCCAGCAGTTTAGGTGTAGGAAGCACAGATACGCAGTATTTT,CASSLGVGSTDTQYF
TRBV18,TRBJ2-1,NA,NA,TGTGCCAGCTCCCCTGAAGACAATGAGCAGTTCTTC,CASSPEDNEQFF
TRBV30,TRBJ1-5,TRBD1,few,TGTGCCTGGAGTCCGGGACAGGGGGGTCAGCCCCAGCATTTT,CAWSPGQGGQPQHF
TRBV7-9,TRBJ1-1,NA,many,TGTGCCAGCAGCTTAGCGGCAGGGAGGGCTGAAGCTTTCTTT,CASSLAAGRAEAFF
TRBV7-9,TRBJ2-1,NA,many,TGTGCCACCCAGCGAAAAAGCTCCTACAATGAGCAGTTCTTC,CATQRKSSYNEQFF
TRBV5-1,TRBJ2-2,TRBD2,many,TGCGCCAGCACTCTAGCGGGAGGTGGAACCGGGGAGCTGTTTTTT,CASTLAGGGTGELFF
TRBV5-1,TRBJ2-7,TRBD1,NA,TGCGCCAGCAGCTTTCCCGGGACAGGGGCGATCTCCTACGAGCAGTACTTC,CASSFPGTGAISYEQYF
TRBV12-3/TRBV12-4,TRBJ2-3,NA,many,TGTGCCAGCAGTTTAGGAACGGGAGTCGGCACAGATACGCAGTATTTT,CASSLGTGVGTDTQYF
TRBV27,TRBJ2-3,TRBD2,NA,TGTGCCAGCAGTCTGATAGGGACTAGCGGGAGGAAGCGCACAGATACGCAGTATTTT,CASSLIGTSGRKRTDTQYF
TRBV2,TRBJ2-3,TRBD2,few,TGTGCCAGCACCGGACTAGCGGGAGGGGGTACAGATACGCAGTATTTT,CASTGLAGGGTDTQYF
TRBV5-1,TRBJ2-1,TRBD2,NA,TGCGCCAGCAGCTTGGTAACTAGCGGGTATTACAATGAGCAGTTCTTC,CASSLVTSGYYNEQFF
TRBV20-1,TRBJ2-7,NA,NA,TGCAGTGCTAGTGTACCCAAGGGGACAAGCTACGAGCAGTACTTC,CSASVPKGTSYEQYF
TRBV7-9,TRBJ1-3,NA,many,TGTGCCAGCAGCTTGGGCAGGAGCTCTGGAAACACCATATATTTT,CASSLGRSSGNTIYF
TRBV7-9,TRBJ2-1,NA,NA,TGTGCCAGCAGCTTAGCAGCTTTGGATGAGCAGTTCTTC,CASSLAALDEQFF
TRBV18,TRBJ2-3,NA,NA,TGTGCCAGCTCACCATTACCGCTGGATACGCAGTATTTT,CASSPLPLDTQYF
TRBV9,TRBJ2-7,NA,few,TGTGCCAGCAGCCCGACGACCATGACGATTTACGAGCAGTACTTC,CASSPTTMTIYEQYF
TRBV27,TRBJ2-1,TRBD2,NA,TGTGCCAGCAATGAGGTGCATAGCGGGAATATCGATGAGCAGTTCTTC,CASNEVHSGNIDEQFF
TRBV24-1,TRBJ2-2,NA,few,TGTGCCACCAGTGACCTAATCACCGGGGAGCTGTTTTTT,CATSDLITGELFF
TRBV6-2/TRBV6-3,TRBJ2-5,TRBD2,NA,TGTGCCAGCAGAGACATCCTCGGGAGGCAGAACCAAGAGACCCAGTACTTC,CASRDILGRQNQETQYF
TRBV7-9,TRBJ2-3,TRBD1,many,TGTGCCAGCAGCTGGGTCCCGGGACAGAGCACAGATACGCAGTATTTT,CASSWVPGQSTDTQYF
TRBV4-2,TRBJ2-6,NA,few,TGTGCCAGCAGCCAAGAAGGTTGGGGGTCCTCTGGGGCCAACGTCCTGACTTTC,CASSQEGWGSSGANVLTF
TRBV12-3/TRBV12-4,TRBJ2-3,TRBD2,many,TGTGCCAGCAGTTTACTACGCGGGAGGAGGACAGATACGCAGTATTTT,CASSLLRGRRTDTQYF
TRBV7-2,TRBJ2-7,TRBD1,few,TGTGCCAGCAGCTCCTGGACAGGGGGCGGGTACGAGCAGTACTTC,CASSSWTGGGYEQYF
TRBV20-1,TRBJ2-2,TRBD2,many,TGCAGTGCTAGCCCTAGCGGGGGCACCGGGGAGCTGTTTTTT,CSASPSGGTGELFF
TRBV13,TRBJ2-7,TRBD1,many,TGTGCCAGTTCCGGGACAGGGGACCTCTACGAGCAGTACTTC,CASSGTGDLYEQYF
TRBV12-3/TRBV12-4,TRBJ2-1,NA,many,TGTGCCAGCAGCTTTAGAGGTAGTCTCTACAATGAGCAGTTCTTC,CASSFRGSLYNEQFF
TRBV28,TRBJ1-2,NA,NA,TGTGCCAGCAGCCTACCTAATGGCTACACCTTC,CASSLPNGYTF
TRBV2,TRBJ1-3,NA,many,TGTGCCAGCGGGACGGGAGCCTCTGGAAACACCATATATTTT,CASGTGASGNTIYF
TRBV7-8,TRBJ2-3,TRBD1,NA,TGTGCCAGCAGCAATAGCCTAGGTCGGACAGGGTCGACAGATACGCAGTATTTT,CASSNSLGRTGSTDTQYF
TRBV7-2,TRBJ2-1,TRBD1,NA,TGTGCCAGCAGCTTAGACCCGGGACAGTACAATGAGCAGTTCTTC,CASSLDPGQYNEQFF
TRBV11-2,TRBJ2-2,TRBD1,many,TGTGCCAGCAGCTCCAAGAGGAGGGCGTCGACAGGGGGATACTACGGGGAGCTGTTTTTT,CASSSKRRASTGGYYGELFF
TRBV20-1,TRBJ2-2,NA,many,TGCAGTGCTGCGACGGGCACGAACACCGGGGAGCTGTTTTTT,CSAATGTNTGELFF
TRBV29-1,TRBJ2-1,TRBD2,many,TGCAGCGTTTTAAGCGGGAGGGCCAACAATGAGCAGTTCTTC,CSVLSGRANNEQFF
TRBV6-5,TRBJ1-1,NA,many,TGTGCCAGCATTAAGGCGATGAACACTGAAGCTTTCTTT,CASIKAMNTEAFF
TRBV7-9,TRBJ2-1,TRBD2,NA,TGTGCCAGCAGCCCCGGGACTAGCGGGAGGGCCGATTACAATGAGCAGTTCTTC,CASSPGTSGRADYNEQFF
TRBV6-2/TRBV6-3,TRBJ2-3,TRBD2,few,TGTGCCAGCAGGCCCCTCTGGTTAGCGGGAGGGCCCGGAGATACGCAGTATTTT,CASRPLWLAGGPGDTQYF
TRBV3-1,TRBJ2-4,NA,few,TGTGCCAGCAGCCAATCGGGGCGGGCTCCCAAAAACATTCAGTACTTC,CASSQSGRAPKNIQYF
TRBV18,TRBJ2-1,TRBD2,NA,TGTGCCAGCTCACCACCTTTTAGCGGGGATTACAATGAGCAGTTCTTC,CASSPPFSGDYNEQFF
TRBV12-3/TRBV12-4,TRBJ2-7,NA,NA,TGTGCCAGCAGTTTCGCCTTGTCCGCTGGGGAGCAGTACTTC,CASSFALSAGEQYF
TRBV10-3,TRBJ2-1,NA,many,TGTGCCATCAGTGAGTCGGAACTTCACTCCTACAATGAGCAGTTCTTC,CAISESELHSYNEQFF
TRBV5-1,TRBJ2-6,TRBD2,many,TGCGCCAGCAGCTTCACCACTACTAGCGCCCTTCGCTCTGGGGCCAACGTCCTGACTTTC,CASSFTTTSALRSGANVLTF
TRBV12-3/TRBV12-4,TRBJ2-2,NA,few,TGTGCCAGCAGCCCTGACCGGGAATCTTCTATATCTCCGTTCACCGGGGAGCTGTTTTTT,CASSPDRESSISPFTGELFF
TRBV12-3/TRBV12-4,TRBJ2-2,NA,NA,TGTGCCAGCAGTGACGATTGGGAGACTCCCACCGGGGAGCTGTTTTTT,CASSDDWETPTGELFF
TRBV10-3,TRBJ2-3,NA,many,TGTGCCATCAGCCCCGGGACCATCACAGATACGCAGTATTTT,CAISPGTITDTQYF
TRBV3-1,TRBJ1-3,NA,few,TGTGCCAGCAGCCAACTTGGAAACACCATATATTTT,CASSQLGNTIYF
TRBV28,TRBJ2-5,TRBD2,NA,TGTGCCAGCAGCGGGACTAGCGGGAGGGCCCTTCAAGAGACCCAGTACTTC,CASSGTSGRALQETQYF
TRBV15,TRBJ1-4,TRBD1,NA,TGTGCCACCAGCAGAGATGGGACAGGGATTGAAAAACTGTTTTTT,CATSRDGTGIEKLFF
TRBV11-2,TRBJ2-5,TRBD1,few,TGTGCCAGCAGCCTGACAGGGGCCCAGTACTTC,CASSLTGAQYF
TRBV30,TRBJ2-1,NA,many,TGTGCCTGGACCCCCAACTACAATGAGCAGTTCTTC,CAWTPNYNEQFF
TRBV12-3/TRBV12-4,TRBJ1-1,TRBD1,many,TGTGCCAGCAGGGGACAGGGGCCGAACACTGAAGCTTTCTTT,CASRGQGPNTEAFF
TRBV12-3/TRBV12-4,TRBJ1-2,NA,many,TGTGCCAGCAGTAAGTCCCGGGACATAGGTGGCTACACCTTC,CASSKSRDIGGYTF
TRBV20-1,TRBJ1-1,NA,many,TGCAGTGCTCCAAACAGGGAGAACACTGAAGCTTTCTTT,CSAPNRENTEAFF
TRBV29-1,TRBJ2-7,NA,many,TGCAGCGTTGAAGGGGGAAGTAGCTCCTACGAGCAGTACTTC,CSVEGGSSSYEQYF
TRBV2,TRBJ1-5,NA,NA,TGTGCCAGCAGTGCCGCAGCCGGGTATGATCAGCCCCAGCATTTT,CASSAAAGYDQPQHF
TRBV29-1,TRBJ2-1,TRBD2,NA,TGCAGCGTTGAACCGGCTAGCGGGAGAATCAATGAGCAGTTCTTC,CSVEPASGRINEQFF